Listed here are 29 T cell receptor beta chains from one sample, sequenced in a study of control samples from healthy donors and cancer patients. Generated by immunoSEQ multiplex PCR, the TCRdb table keeps only in-frame clones and is missing some. Altogether about 110,000 clones are present, roughly four fifths being singletons, with the ten largest covering approximately 7%. The sequenced sample was blood. All receptors derive from a man aged 18 to 29 in good health.

This chain connects TRBV5-1 to TRBJ1-1; D call uncertain. The CDR3 is 14 amino acids. Between the trimmed V and J ends, which lost 1 base and 2 bases, there was a span of 9 bases. The germline V gene encodes CDR1 SGHRS and CDR2 YFSETQ. DNA for the CDR3: TGCGCCAGCAGCTTGTCGCCAGGTAACACTGAAGCTTTCTTT. Protein product: CASSLSPGNTEAFF.

The chain joins TRBV12-5 to TRBJ1-2; D ambiguous. Per the germline V gene, CDR1 is LGHNT and CDR2 is FRNRAP. Trimming left V 2 bases short and J 2 bases short, with 0 bases between. The CDR3 sequence is 11 residues long. Here the CDR3 reads CASGLNYGYTF. The DNA of the CDR3 is TGTGCTAGTGGTTTGAACTATGGCTACACCTTC.

V and J are TRBV9 and TRBJ1-2; tentative D call: TRBD1 (6 bases). V lost 2 bases and J lost 6, with 8 bases in between. Germline loops: CDR1 SGDLS, CDR2 YYNGEE. CDR3 length: 12 amino acids. The CDR3 DNA is TGTGCCAGCAGCGTCGCAGGGGATGGCTACACCTTC. This sequence encodes CASSVAGDGYTF. Drawing the rest from reference TRBV9 and TRBJ1-2, the complete variable domain is DSGVTQTPKHLITATGQRVTLRCSPRSGDLSVYWYQQSLDQGLQFLIQYYNGEERAKGNILERFSAQQFPDLHSELNLSSLELGDSALYFCASSVAGDGYTFGSGTRLTVV.

The chain employs TRBV4-1 and TRBJ2-7; D ambiguous. The CDR3 runs to 13 residues. The V gene lost 0 bases and the J gene lost 6 bases, with 9 bases spanning the gap. The V gene's germline CDR1 is MGHRA and CDR2 YSYEKL. Written as DNA, the CDR3 is TGCGCCAGCAGCCAAGAGATGGGGTTCGAGCAGTACTTC. This translates into CASSQEMGFEQYF.

In the case of this clone: A read error may produce the germline difference seen at one junction end. The chain employs TRBV5-6 and TRBJ1-2, with TRBD1 identical over 8 bases. The CDR3 spans 16 residues. Looked up from germline, CDR1 is SGHDT and CDR2 is YYEEEE. The DNA for the CDR3 is TGTGCCAGCAGCCGGACAGGGTTCATGAATAACGATGGCTACACCTTC. Translation: CASSRTGFMNNDGYTF.

In this sample, this clone turned up once. The V gene is TRBV3-1 (or the pseudogene TRBV3-2), the J gene TRBJ1-6; a possible D gene is TRBD1 (5 bases). Deletions cut 2 bases from V and 6 bases from J, with 11 bases between. Germline V gene sequence: CDR1 LGHDT, CDR2 YNNKEL (reference sequence). This CDR3 is 15 amino acids long. The CDR3: CASSQRGNGNSPLHF. The CDR3 nucleotides are TGTGCCAGCAGCCAAAGGGGAAACGGTAATTCACCCCTCCACTTT.

V and J are TRBV7-2 and TRBJ1-4; 8 bases fit TRBD1. The CDR3 has 16 residues. J lost 4 bases, V lost 0 bases, and 4 bases had no gene match. The germline gives CDR1 SGHTA, CDR2 FQGNSA. CDR3: CASSLAPGQDNEKLFF. The CDR3 DNA sequence: TGTGCCAGCAGCTTAGCGCCGGGACAGGATAATGAAAAACTGTTTTTT.

The CDR3 here is CASSLRRSGGATDTQYF. CDR3 coding DNA: TGTGCCAGCAGCCTCAGACGGAGCGGGGGGGCCACAGATACGCAGTATTTT. The chain couples TRBV4-2 to TRBJ2-3; the match to TRBD2 covers 10 bases. Looked up from germline, CDR1 is LGHNA and CDR2 is YNFKEQ. Unmatched junction bases numbered 9, after V lost 4 bases and J lost 2 bases. The CDR3 covers 17 residues.

This clone was picked up a small number of times. V and J are TRBV19 and TRBJ2-1; 10 bases are a match to TRBD2. Looked up from germline, CDR1 is LNHDA and CDR2 is SQIVND (reference sequence). The V and J ends lost 3 bases and 8 bases, in that order; junction bases with no gene match: 7. This CDR3 is built from 15 residues. CDR3 sequence reads: CASSISLAGVDEQFF. As DNA, the CDR3 is TGTGCCAGTAGTATTTCTCTAGCGGGGGTTGATGAGCAGTTCTTC.

This chain uses TRBV19 with TRBJ2-3; D not certain. V was pared by 4 bases and J by 0 bases, with 11 bases between. CDR3 length: 15 amino acids. Germline CDR1 and CDR2: LNHDA and SQIVND (reference sequence). The CDR3 DNA reads as TGTGCCAGTAGTACAATCCGCGCTAGCACAGATACGCAGTATTTT. It yields the protein CASSTIRASTDTQYF. The complete variable domain, with remaining parts taken from reference TRBV19 and TRBJ2-3, reads DGGITQSPKYLFRKEGQNVTLSCEQNLNHDAMYWYRQDPGQGLRLIYYSQIVNDFQKGDIAEGYSVSREKKESFPLTVTSAQKNPTAFYLCASSTIRASTDTQYFGPGTRLTVL.

This clone has more than one count but fewer than ten. J is TRBJ1-1 and V is TRBV2; D uncertain. Germline CDR1 SNHLY, CDR2 FYNNEI. Trimming removed 3 bases at V and 1 base at J, with 6 bases between. This CDR3 contains 13 residues. The CDR3 protein is CASSDNPNTEAFF. In nucleotides, the CDR3 is TGTGCCAGCAGTGATAACCCGAACACTGAAGCTTTCTTT.

The chain employs TRBV7-2 and TRBJ1-6, with D tentatively TRBD1 (6 bases). The ends were cut back, 2 bases at V and 10 bases at J, with 12 bases in the middle. Germline CDR1 SGHTA, CDR2 FQGNSA. This CDR3 is built from 14 residues. In DNA form, the CDR3 reads TGTGCCAGCAGCTTACTATACAGGGAATCACCCCTCCACTTT. This sequence encodes CASSLLYRESPLHF.

V and J are TRBV6-5 and TRBJ1-2, with unresolved D. This CDR3 has 13 residues. The germline V gene has CDR1 MNHEY and CDR2 SVGAGI. With 11 bases removed from V and 4 bases from J, the gap between germline ends came to 17 bases. This CDR3 reads CAATTIRVYGYTF. The CDR3 DNA is TGTGCCGCCACTACAATTAGAGTCTATGGCTACACCTTC.

This clone was recorded only once. The genes are TRBV24-1 and TRBJ2-5; tentatively, D is TRBD1 or TRBD2 (5 bases each). Germline-derived CDR1 and CDR2 are KGHDR and SFDVKD. There are 15 residues in the CDR3. V lost 4 bases and J 3 bases, leaving 14 bases between the germline ends. The CDR3 reads CATSDPVGGEETQYF. CDR3 coding DNA: TGTGCCACCAGTGACCCTGTTGGGGGAGAAGAGACCCAGTACTTC.

J is TRBJ2-1 and V is TRBV19; 10 bases fit TRBD2. The CDR3 totals 16 residues. V lost 2 bases and J lost 7; bases outside the gene matches: 8. Germline V gives CDR1 LNHDA, CDR2 SQIVND (reference sequence). The DNA of the CDR3 is TGTGCCAGTAGTATAATGGGAGCGGGGGGGTTAAATGAGCAGTTCTTC. It yields the protein CASSIMGAGGLNEQFF. Full variable domain (missing parts from reference TRBV19 and TRBJ2-1): DGGITQSPKYLFRKEGQNVTLSCEQNLNHDAMYWYRQDPGQGLRLIYYSQIVNDFQKGDIAEGYSVSREKKESFPLTVTSAQKNPTAFYLCASSIMGAGGLNEQFFGPGTRLTVL.

The rearrangement links TRBV10-3 to TRBJ1-1, with 7 bases that match TRBD1. Trimming at V came to 6 bases and at J to 7 bases, leaving 8 bases not matched to a gene. The germline CDR1 and CDR2 sequences are ENHRY and SYGVKD. The CDR3 is 13 residues long. CDR3 coding DNA: TGTGCCATCAGCTCTCAGGGGGGTCATGAAGCTTTCTTT. It specifies CAISSQGGHEAFF.

The J gene is TRBJ1-1, the V gene TRBV7-9; D not resolved. Germline V CDR1 and CDR2: SEHNR, FQNEAQ (reference sequence). Trimming cost V 1 base and J 7 bases, with 7 bases left between them. CDR3 length equals 12 residues. The chain's CDR3 is CASSLGSFEAFF. DNA for the CDR3: TGTGCCAGCAGCTTAGGCAGCTTTGAAGCTTTCTTT.

The CDR3 sequence: CASSFTPGNEQFF. The DNA of the CDR3 is TGTGCCAGCAGCTTCACACCGGGAAATGAGCAGTTCTTC. The chain links TRBV7-2 to TRBJ2-1; maybe TRBD2 (5 bases). This CDR3 is built from 13 residues. V was shortened by 3 bases and J by 7 bases, with 10 bases between the two germline ends. The germline V gene has CDR1 SGHTA and CDR2 FQGNSA.

The chain employs TRBV28 and TRBJ2-7; D ambiguous. Trimming took 6 bases from V and 5 from J, leaving 20 bases between them. Germline V gives CDR1 MDHEN, CDR2 SYDVKM. This CDR3 spans 15 amino acids. CDR3 bases: TGTGCCAGCAGCCCGCCGCTACCGAGATCCCACGAGCAGTACTTC. Translating it yields CASSPPLPRSHEQYF.

The J gene is TRBJ1-5, the V gene TRBV4-3; D is unresolved. CDR3 length equals 16 residues. The ends were cut back, 0 bases at V and 3 bases at J, with 12 bases in the middle. Germline V gene data show CDR1 as LGHNA and CDR2 as YSLEER. CDR3 nucleotide sequence: TGCGCCAGCAGCCAAGATCGGGGAACAGTCAATCAGCCCCAGCATTTT. Translated: CASSQDRGTVNQPQHF.

The chain uses TRBV7-6 and TRBJ2-3, with 8 bases fitting TRBD2. V lost 1 base, J lost 1 base, and 10 bases stayed unmatched. Germline values: CDR1 SGHVS, CDR2 FNYEAQ. This CDR3 region has 18 residues. The CDR3 reads CASSLVGKGAGGTDTQYF. The CDR3 DNA follows: TGTGCCAGCAGCTTAGTGGGAAAGGGAGCGGGGGGCACAGATACGCAGTATTTT.

The sample holds one count of this clone. The genes are TRBV19 and TRBJ1-2; TRBD1 might be the D (6 bases). Trimming pared 3 bases from V and 0 bases from J, leaving 11 bases between. Germline V gene lookup returns CDR1 LNHDA and CDR2 SQIVND (reference sequence). The CDR3 length is 15 residues. CDR3 sequence reads: CASSIRTETNYGYTF. DNA of the CDR3: TGTGCCAGTAGTATTAGGACAGAAACTAACTATGGCTACACCTTC.

This chain uses TRBV5-5 with TRBJ1-1, with a possible D match to TRBD1 (6 bases). The CDR3 covers 11 residues. Germline CDR1 reads SGHKS; CDR2 reads YYEKEE (reference sequence). V was trimmed by 6 bases and J by 8 bases, leaving 11 bases between them. CDR3 protein: CASTMGGEAFF. CDR3 sequence (DNA): TGTGCCAGCACCATGGGGGGCGAAGCTTTCTTT.

This sequence joins TRBV10-3 and TRBJ2-4; no clear D. Germline values: CDR1 ENHRY, CDR2 SYGVKD. The CDR3 is 13 residues long. Trimming pared 2 bases from V and 9 bases from J, leaving 11 bases between. For the CDR3, the DNA is TGTGCCATCAGTGAGGGGGTGCCCCGCATTCAGTACTTC. The encoded protein is CAISEGVPRIQYF.

The chain uses TRBV5-4 and TRBJ2-1; D remains ambiguous. The CDR3 length is 15 residues. V gave up 0 bases and J gave up 0 bases, with 7 bases separating them. The germline V gene encodes CDR1 SGHNT and CDR2 YYREEE (reference sequence). CDR3 coding DNA: TGTGCCAGCAGCTTGGAAGTGGCCTCCTACAATGAGCAGTTCTTC. This sequence encodes CASSLEVASYNEQFF.

The chain combines TRBV15 with TRBJ2-3; 8 bases are a match to TRBD1. V trimming: 0 bases; J trimming: 6 bases; junction bases outside the gene matches: 11. Germline CDR1 LNHNV, CDR2 YYDKDF (reference sequence). The CDR3 is 17 amino acids. CDR3 DNA sequence: TGTGCCACCAGCAGAGAAGTTAGCCAGGGGGCGAAGGATACGCAGTATTTT. Protein product: CATSREVSQGAKDTQYF. The full variable domain, its missing parts supplied by reference TRBV15 and TRBJ2-3, is DAMVIQNPRYQVTQFGKPVTLSCSQTLNHNVMYWYQQKSSQAPKLLFHYYDKDFNNEADTPDNFQSRRPNTSFCFLDIRSPGLGDTAMYLCATSREVSQGAKDTQYFGPGTRLTVL.

This clone has just one count. J is TRBJ2-3 and V is TRBV7-8; no clear D. Trimming cost V 3 bases and J 2 bases, with 6 bases left between them. This CDR3 spans 13 amino acids. The germline V gene has CDR1 SGHVS and CDR2 FQNEAQ. CDR3 sequence (DNA): TGTGCCAGCAGCTTCCTCCCCACAGATACGCAGTATTTT. Translated: CASSFLPTDTQYF.

The chain has TRBV5-1 and TRBJ1-1; 7 bases are a match to TRBD1. Germline CDR1 is SGHRS and CDR2 is YFSETQ. Trimming at V came to 0 bases and at J to 2 bases, leaving 4 bases not matched to a gene. The length of the CDR3 is 15 residues. The CDR3: CASSLGTGFNTEAFF. The CDR3 region has the DNA TGCGCCAGCAGCTTGGGGACAGGTTTTAACACTGAAGCTTTCTTT.

The chain employs TRBV5-1 and TRBJ1-1; no reliable D call. Germline V gene lookup returns CDR1 SGHRS and CDR2 YFSETQ. V lost 0 bases, J lost 2 bases, and 8 bases lay in between. This CDR3 is 14 amino acids long. CDR3 region: CASSLAYGNTEAFF. The DNA for the CDR3 is TGCGCCAGCAGCTTGGCGTACGGAAACACTGAAGCTTTCTTT.